Listed below are T cell receptor beta chains from one sample, sequenced in a study of technical replicates of blood from four donors. Sequencing was performed with immunoSEQ multiplex PCR; in TCRdb, only in-frame clones are kept and a portion is missing. The sample yields approximately 16,000 clones, 87% seen once. Specimen: PBMCs. Receptor source: a human donor in good health. The CDR3 runs from the conserved cysteine through the conserved F or W. D genes are given only for firm matches. The listing skips clone size in some rows; elsewhere it reads once, few, many or a size class.

v_call: TRBV28
j_call: TRBJ2-3
cdr3_length: 16
clone_size: -
d_call: -
cdr3_nt: TGTGCCAGCAGTTTATTAGGAGGGTTTTCGACAGATACGCAGTATTTT
cdr3_aa: CASSLLGGFSTDTQYF

v_call: TRBV9
j_call: TRBJ2-4
cdr3_length: 16
clone_size: -
d_call: TRBD1
cdr3_nt: TGTGCCAGCAGCGTAGAGGAAATGGACAGGGAAAACATTCAGTACTTC
cdr3_aa: CASSVEEMDRENIQYF

v_call: TRBV4-2
j_call: TRBJ1-4
cdr3_length: 15
clone_size: -
d_call: TRBD1
cdr3_nt: TGTGCCAGCAGCCAATTGGGACAGATAAATGAAAAACTGTTTTTT
cdr3_aa: CASSQLGQINEKLFF

v_call: TRBV19
j_call: TRBJ2-2
cdr3_length: 17
clone_size: -
d_call: TRBD1
cdr3_nt: TGTGCCAGTAGTATTGATTTGTCAGGGGGAGTCTCCGGGGAGCTGTTTTTT
cdr3_aa: CASSIDLSGGVSGELFF

v_call: TRBV28
j_call: TRBJ2-5
cdr3_length: 15
clone_size: -
d_call: -
cdr3_nt: TGTGCCAGCAGTCCAACCCGGGTAGCTCGGGAGACCCAGTACTTC
cdr3_aa: CASSPTRVARETQYF

v_call: TRBV7-9
j_call: TRBJ2-3
cdr3_length: 14
clone_size: -
d_call: TRBD2
cdr3_nt: TGTGCCAGCAGCTATAGCGGGAGCACAGATACGCAGTATTTT
cdr3_aa: CASSYSGSTDTQYF

v_call: TRBV2
j_call: TRBJ2-1
cdr3_length: 19
clone_size: -
d_call: TRBD2
cdr3_nt: TGTGCCAGCAGACGGTCTAGCGGGAGCCTCATTAGCTCCTACAATGAGCAGTTCTTC
cdr3_aa: CASRRSSGSLISSYNEQFF

v_call: TRBV4-1
j_call: TRBJ2-1
cdr3_length: 16
clone_size: -
d_call: TRBD1
cdr3_nt: TGCGCCAGCAGCCATGACTCCGGGACAGTCTACAATGAGCAGTTCTTC
cdr3_aa: CASSHDSGTVYNEQFF

v_call: TRBV5-1
j_call: TRBJ2-3
cdr3_length: 15
clone_size: -
d_call: TRBD2
cdr3_nt: TGCGCCAGCAGCCGCGATTCTAGCGGAACAGATACGCAGTATTTT
cdr3_aa: CASSRDSSGTDTQYF

v_call: TRBV5-4
j_call: TRBJ2-2
cdr3_length: 17
clone_size: -
d_call: TRBD1
cdr3_nt: TGTGCCAGCGGCGAAGGGCCAGGACAGGGAGGCTCCGGGGAGCTGTTTTTT
cdr3_aa: CASGEGPGQGGSGELFF

v_call: TRBV7-2
j_call: TRBJ2-5
cdr3_length: 14
clone_size: -
d_call: TRBD2
cdr3_nt: TGTGCCAGCAGTCCCGGACTAGCAGTGGAGACCCAGTACTTC
cdr3_aa: CASSPGLAVETQYF

v_call: TRBV5-4
j_call: TRBJ2-3
cdr3_length: 16
clone_size: -
d_call: TRBD2
cdr3_nt: TGTGCCAGCAGCTTGGCCGGGCGGGGGAGCACAGATACGCAGTATTTT
cdr3_aa: CASSLAGRGSTDTQYF

v_call: TRBV7-9
j_call: TRBJ2-2
cdr3_length: 16
clone_size: -
d_call: -
cdr3_nt: TGTGCCAGCAGCCCTCCGGTGGGAGCGAACACCGGGGAGCTGTTTTTT
cdr3_aa: CASSPPVGANTGELFF

v_call: TRBV6-1
j_call: TRBJ2-5
cdr3_length: 14
clone_size: -
d_call: TRBD1
cdr3_nt: TGTGCCAGCAGCTCGGGACAGGTCCAAGAGACCCAGTACTTC
cdr3_aa: CASSSGQVQETQYF

v_call: TRBV19
j_call: TRBJ1-2
cdr3_length: 15
clone_size: -
d_call: -
cdr3_nt: TGTGCCAGTAGTGCCCAGGTTCCCAACCTATATGGCTACACCTTC
cdr3_aa: CASSAQVPNLYGYTF

v_call: TRBV5-6
j_call: TRBJ2-3
cdr3_length: 15
clone_size: -
d_call: TRBD2
cdr3_nt: TGTGCCAGCAGCGGTGGAGCGGGAGGGTCCGATACGCAGTATTTT
cdr3_aa: CASSGGAGGSDTQYF

v_call: TRBV25-1
j_call: TRBJ2-5
cdr3_length: 14
clone_size: once
d_call: TRBD1
cdr3_nt: TGTGCCAGCAGTGCACAGGGGGCAGAAGAGACCCAGTACTTC
cdr3_aa: CASSAQGAEETQYF

v_call: TRBV2
j_call: TRBJ2-3
cdr3_length: 15
clone_size: -
d_call: TRBD1
cdr3_nt: TGTGCCAGCAAAAGGGACAGGGTGGGCACAGATACGCAGTATTTT
cdr3_aa: CASKRDRVGTDTQYF